The T cell receptor (beta chain) described here comes from a study of CD8+ T cells in alopecia areata. Study-wide context: Treated patients were given 5 to 10 mg oral tofacitinib twice daily. The study, taken as a whole, reports: Sharing of TCR sequences between patients (possibly for HLA-related reasons) was less clear than in mice. Scalp sample data also include resident alphabeta T cells from normal skin.

This clone was counted a few times. Its cognate antigen is unknown. V lost 6 bases, J lost 1 base, and 4 bases stayed unmatched. Per germline, CDR1 ENHRY and CDR2 SYGVKD. The CDR3 extends over 14 amino acids. After isolation, RNA underwent reverse transcription to generate cDNA as the sequencing template. Here immunoSEQ multiplex PCR was the method, and the copy in TCRdb shows in-frame clones only, minus some. The data hold about 180,000 clones, with approximately 62% observed a single time. The investigators collected lesional scalp punch biopsies and peripheral blood from alopecia areata patients. The input for sequencing was CD4+ T cells sorted from blood, taken at week 0. J is TRBJ1-1 and V is TRBV10-3; TRBD1 agrees at 8 bases. The TCR was taken from a human donor with alopecia areata. CDR3 residues: CAIRETGENTEAFF. CDR3 bases: TGTGCCATCAGAGAGACAGGGGAGAACACTGAAGCTTTCTTT.